The present T cell receptor beta chain was sequenced within a study of blood T cell repertoires in COVID-19. Study-level background: Samples taken during acute and convalescent COVID-19 were collected in the United States, Italy and Spain.

The germline CDR1 and CDR2 sequences are GTSNPN and SVGIG (reference sequence). This CDR3 comprises 14 residues. Trimming left V 3 bases short and J 0 bases short, with 8 bases between. Seattle patients were enrolled while actively infected and followed longitudinally. Repertoires were generated with immunoSEQ multiplex PCR, while TCRdb's copy carries only in-frame clones and drops some. The sample lists under 50,000 clones, about 92% occurring once. The chain links TRBV30 to TRBJ2-2; unclear D gene. This clonotype originated in a man between 60 and 75 years old with COVID-19, enrolled during active disease. Sequencing input: peripheral blood. The CDR3 bases are TGTGCCTGGAGGAACGGAGCGAACACCGGGGAGCTGTTTTTT. Its translation: CAWRNGANTGELFF.